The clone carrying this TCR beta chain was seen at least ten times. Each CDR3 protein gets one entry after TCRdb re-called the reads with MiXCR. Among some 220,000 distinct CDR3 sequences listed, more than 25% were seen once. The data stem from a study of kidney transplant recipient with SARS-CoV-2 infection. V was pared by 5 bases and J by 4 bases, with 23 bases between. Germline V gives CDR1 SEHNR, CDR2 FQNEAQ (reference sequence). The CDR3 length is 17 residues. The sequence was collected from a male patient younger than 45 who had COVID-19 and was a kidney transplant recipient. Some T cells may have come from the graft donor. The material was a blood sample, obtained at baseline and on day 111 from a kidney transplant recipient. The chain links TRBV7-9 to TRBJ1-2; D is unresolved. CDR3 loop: CASSRLKYHGKTYGYTF. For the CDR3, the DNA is TGTGCCAGCAGCCGTTTAAAATACCATGGAAAGACCTATGGCTACACCTTC. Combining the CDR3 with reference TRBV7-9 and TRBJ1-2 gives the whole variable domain DTGVSQNPRHKITKRGQNVTFRCDPISEHNRLYWYRQTLGQGPEFLTYFQNEAQLEKSRLLSDRFSAERPKGSFSTLEIQRTEQGDSAMYLCASSRLKYHGKTYGYTFGSGTRLTVV.